The 9 T cell receptor beta chains below come from one sample, sequenced in a study of blood T cell repertoires in COVID-19. Only in-frame clones appear in the TCRdb table, and some are missing; sequencing was by immunoSEQ multiplex PCR. The sample has 130,000 to 150,000 clones; about 91% are singletons. Sample: peripheral blood. These receptors all come from a woman aged 45-65 years with acute or convalescent COVID-19.

This clone was seen once. The chain has TRBV7-9 and TRBJ1-5, with unresolved D. Per the germline V gene, CDR1 is SEHNR and CDR2 is FQNEAQ (reference sequence). The CDR3 runs to 16 residues. The V gene lost 2 bases and the J gene lost 5 bases, with 16 bases spanning the gap. The CDR3 is CASSLRIGGGDQPQHF. In DNA form, the CDR3 reads TGTGCCAGCAGCTTACGAATCGGCGGCGGAGATCAGCCCCAGCATTTT.

The chain links TRBV28 to TRBJ2-2; perhaps TRBD2 as D (6 bases). V was pared by 1 base and J by 4 bases, with 10 bases between. Looked up from germline, CDR1 is MDHEN and CDR2 is SYDVKM. This CDR3 contains 15 residues. This CDR3 is CASSLSGVSTGELFF. CDR3 bases: TGTGCCAGCAGTTTATCGGGGGTCAGCACCGGGGAGCTGTTTTTT.

The chain combines TRBV3-1 (or the pseudogene TRBV3-2) with TRBJ2-7; TRBD1 matches at 9 bases. Per germline, CDR1 LGHDT and CDR2 YNNKEL (reference sequence). This CDR3 contains 17 residues. The V segment lost 1 base and the J segment 0 bases; nucleotides outside the gene matches: 7. CDR3 protein: CASSQVRQGVSSYEQYF. In DNA form, the CDR3 reads TGTGCCAGCAGCCAAGTAAGACAGGGGGTCAGCTCCTACGAGCAGTACTTC.

The chain couples TRBV10-3 to TRBJ2-7, with D perhaps TRBD1 (6 bases). The CDR3 totals 13 residues. Germline V gene lookup returns CDR1 ENHRY and CDR2 SYGVKD. The V end was cut by 5 bases, the J end by 3 bases, with 11 bases between. CDR3 loop: CAISQGKDYEQYF. In nucleotides, the CDR3 is TGTGCCATCAGTCAGGGGAAGGACTACGAGCAGTACTTC.

The chain employs TRBV5-1 and TRBJ1-6; TRBD1 matches at 11 bases. The CDR3 covers 15 residues. Germline V gene sequence: CDR1 SGHRS, CDR2 YFSETQ. Trimming took 4 bases from V and 9 from J; bases not matched to a gene: 6. Written as DNA, the CDR3 is TGCGCCAGCAGCCCCGGGACAGGGGGGGGTTCACCCCTCCACTTT. Translated: CASSPGTGGGSPLHF.

The V and J genes are TRBV24-1 and TRBJ2-1; TRBD2 matches at 11 bases. Germline-derived CDR1 and CDR2 are KGHDR and SFDVKD. This CDR3 comprises 18 residues. J was trimmed by 6 bases and V by 4 bases; bases with no gene match: 13. In DNA form, the CDR3 reads TGTGCCACCAGTGAACACTACCCTCTACTAGCGGGGGTCAATGAGCAGTTCTTC. Translating gives CATSEHYPLLAGVNEQFF.

This sequence joins TRBV7-9 and TRBJ2-5; TRBD1 aligns across 7 bases. The CDR3 totals 16 residues. The ends lost 4 bases at V and 5 bases at J; junction bases unmatched: 13. Germline assignment: CDR1 SEHNR and CDR2 FQNEAQ (reference sequence). The CDR3 loop is CASSSRPQGTWETQYF. CDR3 DNA sequence: TGTGCCAGCAGCTCACGCCCACAGGGGACGTGGGAGACCCAGTACTTC.

This clone was seen once. The V call is TRBV12-5, the J call TRBJ2-3, with D possibly being TRBD1 (5 bases). Germline V lookup: CDR1 LGHNT, CDR2 FRNRAP. This CDR3 is built from 14 residues. V lost 4 bases and J lost 9, with 17 bases in between. The CDR3 loop is CASGWGSALGTQYF. DNA of the CDR3: TGTGCTAGTGGTTGGGGCTCGGCCCTGGGGACGCAGTATTTT.

The chain joins TRBV12-3 or TRBV12-4 to TRBJ2-2; no clear D gene. The CDR3 totals 12 residues. Trimming stripped 5 bases from V and 3 bases from J, with 4 bases between. The CDR3 nucleotides are TGTGCCAGCAGTGACTACACCGGGGAGCTGTTTTTT. It translates to CASSDYTGELFF.